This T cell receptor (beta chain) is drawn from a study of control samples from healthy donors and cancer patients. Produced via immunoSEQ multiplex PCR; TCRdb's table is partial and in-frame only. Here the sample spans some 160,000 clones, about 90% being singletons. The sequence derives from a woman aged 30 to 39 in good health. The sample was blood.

CDR3 bases: TGCGCCAGCAGCTTCGATGAAAAACTGTTTTTT. Its translation is CASSFDEKLFF. V is TRBV5-1 and J is TRBJ1-4; D remains unclear. The V and J ends lost 2 bases and 6 bases respectively, with 2 bases between them. Germline assignment: CDR1 SGHRS and CDR2 YFSETQ. This CDR3 region has 11 residues.